This T cell receptor (beta chain) was identified during a study of blood T cell repertoires in COVID-19. Across the whole study: Acute and convalescent COVID-19 specimens originated in the United States, Italy and Spain. PBMCs, B-cell-depleted T cells, or T cells were the source of the cDNA or gDNA that made up the material.

Study processing details: The assay estimated nucleated cells by amplifying reference gene primers. Using immunoSEQ multiplex PCR, the repertoire was profiled, and TCRdb retains in-frame clones only, with some absent. From that table come the V and J calls and clone size; the DNA was used to work out D and trimming. Among some 130,000 clones listed, over 60% were seen once. V was trimmed by 1 base and J by 2 bases, leaving 9 bases between them. CDR1 and CDR2 (germline): PRHDT, FYEKMQ (reference sequence). The CDR3 consists of 14 residues. This TCR came from a woman between 70 and 85 years old with acute or convalescent COVID-19. Input material: peripheral blood. V is TRBV13 and J is TRBJ2-7, with a weak D call TRBD1 (6 bases). CDR3 sequence (DNA): TGTGCCAGCAGCTTAGAGGCAGGGGCCTACGAGCAGTACTTC. This translates into CASSLEAGAYEQYF.